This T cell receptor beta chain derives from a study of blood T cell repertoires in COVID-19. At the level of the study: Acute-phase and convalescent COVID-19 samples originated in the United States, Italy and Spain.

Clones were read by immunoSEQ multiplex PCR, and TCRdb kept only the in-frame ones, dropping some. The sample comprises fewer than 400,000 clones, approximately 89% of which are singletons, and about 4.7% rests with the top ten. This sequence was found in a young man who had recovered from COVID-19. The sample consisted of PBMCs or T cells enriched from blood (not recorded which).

The CDR3 DNA sequence: TGCGCCAGCAGCTTTAGGAGGGGGGGAGAGTCGGATACGCAGTATTTT. Residues: CASSFRRGGESDTQYF. The V gene is TRBV5-1, the J gene TRBJ2-3; tentatively, D is TRBD2 (7 bases). The CDR3 has 16 residues. Trimming stripped 2 bases from V and 6 bases from J, with 19 bases between. Germline V gives CDR1 SGHRS, CDR2 YFSETQ.